This T cell receptor (beta chain) emerged from a study of response to subunit inactivated influenza vaccine. Germline loops: CDR1 SSHAT, CDR2 FNYEAQ (reference sequence). The CDR3 is 13 amino acids. In TCRdb, the RT-PCR reads were re-called with MiXCR into one record per CDR3 protein. The data hold under 500,000 distinct CDR3 sequences, with over 9.5% observed a single time. Study outcomes and limitations: Authors proposed each seasonal influenza vaccination draws in few new T cells.

There are a few counts of this clonotype. The antigen is not known. The junction does not match germline at one end; this may be a read error. This clonotype was sampled from a man in his fifties who received an inactivated influenza vaccine. The rearrangement joins TRBV7-7 to TRBJ2-1; possibly TRBD2 for D (5 bases). The source was PBMCs from blood, collected 35 to 45 days after vaccination. Here the CDR3 DNA reads TGTGCTAGCAGCTTCGCTCCGGGAAATGAGCAGTTCTTC. Translating it yields CASSFAPGNEQFF.